This TCR beta chain derives from a study of OX40 agonist ivuxolimab in advanced cancers. Sequencing used immunoSEQ multiplex PCR; TCRdb keeps in-frame clones, though not all of them. The repertoire includes roughly 30,000 clones, approximately 91% of them detected once, and roughly 50% sits in the top ten. The CDR3 loop spans 16 amino acids. Trimming stripped 4 bases from V and 8 bases from J, with 21 bases between. Germline values: CDR1 SNHLY, CDR2 FYNNEI. The origin of this receptor is an adult with an advanced solid tumor such as melanoma, head and neck, liver or kidney cancer. Here the sequenced sample was CD4+ or CD8+ T cells sorted from blood, taken in a trial of the OX40 agonist ivuxolimab. This chain joins TRBV2 and TRBJ2-1, with TRBD1 as a possible D gene (5 bases). Here the CDR3 DNA reads TGTGCCAGCAGTGGCTTATTGACAGAGGTTAGGGATGAGCAGTTCTTC. It codes for CASSGLLTEVRDEQFF. The full variable domain, its missing parts supplied by reference TRBV2 and TRBJ2-1, is EPEVTQTPSHQVTQMGQEVILRCVPISNHLYFYWYRQILGQKVEFLVSFYNNEISEKSEIFDDQFSVERPDGSNFTLKIRSTKLEDSAMYFCASSGLLTEVRDEQFFGPGTRLTVL.